The sequence of this T cell receptor beta chain was determined in a study of T cells in Graves' hyperthyroidism and ophthalmopathy. Study information: Specimen type is peripheral blood, collected at initial diagnosis prior to any treatment. Whole-study findings and limits: Among thyroid clonotypes expanded above 0.001, most also appeared in blood.

Of note for this clonotype: The target antigen is unknown.

Uncontrolled infection, other autoimmune disease, pregnancy and lactation each barred patients from inclusion. Clinical symptoms, serum thyroxine, TRAb, thyroid ultrasound and orbital computed tomography established diagnosis. Regions amplified from RNA transcripts were the TCR beta CDR3 regions. The TCR CDR3 was amplified in a first-round RT-PCR using the HTBI primer set. TCRdb passed the multiplex PCR reads through MiXCR, listing each CDR3 protein once. The data hold approximately 400,000 distinct CDR3 sequences, with 11% to 15% observed a single time. The length of the CDR3 is 15 residues. The V and J ends lost 7 bases and 1 base respectively, with 16 bases between them. Germline CDR1 reads LNHDA; CDR2 reads SQIVND (reference sequence).

Sequenced input: blood. The clonotype originates from a man between 45 and 60 years old with Graves' ophthalmopathy. The rearrangement joins TRBV19 to TRBJ1-1; weak D call: TRBD1 (5 bases). The CDR3 nucleotides read TGTGCCAGTACCCTTGGGGGGTGGGGGAACACTGAAGCTTTCTTT. As protein: CASTLGGWGNTEAFF.